This entry concerns a single TCR beta chain. The antigen is unknown. This entry belongs to a study of T cells after yellow fever vaccination. On the study more broadly: Low-cell-number fractions underwent preparation using SMART-Seq v4 Ultra Low Input.

5'RACE template switching generated TCR cDNA, adding a universal primer site and UMIs. TCRdb re-analysed the 5' RACE reads in MiXCR, keeping a single row per CDR3 protein. The sample has some 670,000 distinct CDR3 sequences, 10% to 15% seen once; the top ten hold about 16%. Study observations and caveats: Secondary responses were weaker yet peaked faster, day 5 versus 15. A small share of clonotypes appeared in both CD4 and CD8 compartments.

In germline, CDR1 is SGHTA, CDR2 FQGNSA. The CDR3 has 14 residues. V was trimmed by 2 bases and J by 9 bases, leaving 14 bases between them. Sequencing used PBMCs, obtained on the day of the yellow fever booster vaccination. The receptor was derived from a man under 40 who received the YFV17D yellow fever vaccine. The chain carries TRBV7-2 and TRBJ2-1, with D maybe TRBD1 (6 bases). The CDR3 DNA reads as TGTGCCAGCAGCTTATTTCAGGGGAAGGTTGAGCAGTTCTTC. It codes for CASSLFQGKVEQFF.